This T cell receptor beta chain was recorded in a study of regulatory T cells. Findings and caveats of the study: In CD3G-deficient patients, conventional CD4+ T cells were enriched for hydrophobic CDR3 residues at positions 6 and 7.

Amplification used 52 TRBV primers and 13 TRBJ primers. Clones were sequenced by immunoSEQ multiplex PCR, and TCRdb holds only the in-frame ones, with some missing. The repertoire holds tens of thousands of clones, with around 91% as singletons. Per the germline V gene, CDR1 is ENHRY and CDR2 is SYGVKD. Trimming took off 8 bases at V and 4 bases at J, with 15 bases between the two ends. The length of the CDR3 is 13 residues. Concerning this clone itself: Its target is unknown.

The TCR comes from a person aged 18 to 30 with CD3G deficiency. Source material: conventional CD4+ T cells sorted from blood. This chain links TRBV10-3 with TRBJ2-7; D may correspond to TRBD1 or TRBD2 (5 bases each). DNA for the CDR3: TGTGCCATCTCCCGGGACGTAGGGTACGAGCAGTACTTC. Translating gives CAISRDVGYEQYF.